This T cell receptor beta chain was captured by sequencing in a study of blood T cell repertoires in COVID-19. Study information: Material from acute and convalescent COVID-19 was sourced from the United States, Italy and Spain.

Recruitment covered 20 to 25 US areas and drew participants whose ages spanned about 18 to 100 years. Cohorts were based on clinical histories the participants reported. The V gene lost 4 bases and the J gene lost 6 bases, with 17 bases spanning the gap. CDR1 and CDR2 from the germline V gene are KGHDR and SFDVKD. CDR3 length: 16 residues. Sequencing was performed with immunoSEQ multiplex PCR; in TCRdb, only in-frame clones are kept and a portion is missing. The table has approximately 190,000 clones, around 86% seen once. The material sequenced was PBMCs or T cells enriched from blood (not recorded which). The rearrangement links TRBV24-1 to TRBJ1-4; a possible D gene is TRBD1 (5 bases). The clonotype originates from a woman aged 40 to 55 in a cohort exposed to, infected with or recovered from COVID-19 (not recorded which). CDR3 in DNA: TGTGCCACCAGTGAGCCGACAGCGTCTGGGGATGAAAAACTGTTTTTT. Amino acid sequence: CATSEPTASGDEKLFF.